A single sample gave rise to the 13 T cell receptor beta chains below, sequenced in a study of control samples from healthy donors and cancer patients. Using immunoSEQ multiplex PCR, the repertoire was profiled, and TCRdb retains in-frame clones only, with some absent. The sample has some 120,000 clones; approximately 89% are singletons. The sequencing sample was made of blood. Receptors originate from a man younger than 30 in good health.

The CDR3 reads CASSQDDAGHTEAFF. The CDR3 DNA follows: TGCGCCAGCAGCCAAGATGACGCGGGACACACTGAAGCTTTCTTT. The V and J genes are TRBV4-1 and TRBJ1-1; possibly TRBD1 for D (5 bases). From germline, CDR1 is MGHRA and CDR2 YSYEKL. The CDR3 extends over 15 amino acids. V lost 0 bases to trimming and J lost 3 bases, with 11 bases between them.

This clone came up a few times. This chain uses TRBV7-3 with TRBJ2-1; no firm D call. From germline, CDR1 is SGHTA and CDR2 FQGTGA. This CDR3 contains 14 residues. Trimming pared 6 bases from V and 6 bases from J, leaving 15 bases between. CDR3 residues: CASRSDKRRNEQFF. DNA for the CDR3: TGTGCCAGCAGGTCCGACAAGCGCCGCAATGAGCAGTTCTTC.

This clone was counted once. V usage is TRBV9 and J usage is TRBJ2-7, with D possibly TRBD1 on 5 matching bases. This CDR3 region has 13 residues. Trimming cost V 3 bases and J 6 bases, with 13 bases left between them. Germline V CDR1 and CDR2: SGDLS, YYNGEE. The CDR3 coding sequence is TGTGCCAGCAGCGCCGATCCAGGGCGCGAGCAGTACTTC. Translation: CASSADPGREQYF.

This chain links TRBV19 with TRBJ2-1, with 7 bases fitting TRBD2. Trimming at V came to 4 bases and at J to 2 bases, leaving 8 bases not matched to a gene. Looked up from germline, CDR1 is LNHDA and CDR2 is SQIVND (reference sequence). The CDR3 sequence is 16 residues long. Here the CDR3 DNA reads TGTGCCAGTAGTAATCAGAGCGGGGCTCCCTACAATGAGCAGTTCTTC. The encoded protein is CASSNQSGAPYNEQFF. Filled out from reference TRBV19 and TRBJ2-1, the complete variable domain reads DGGITQSPKYLFRKEGQNVTLSCEQNLNHDAMYWYRQDPGQGLRLIYYSQIVNDFQKGDIAEGYSVSREKKESFPLTVTSAQKNPTAFYLCASSNQSGAPYNEQFFGPGTRLTVL.

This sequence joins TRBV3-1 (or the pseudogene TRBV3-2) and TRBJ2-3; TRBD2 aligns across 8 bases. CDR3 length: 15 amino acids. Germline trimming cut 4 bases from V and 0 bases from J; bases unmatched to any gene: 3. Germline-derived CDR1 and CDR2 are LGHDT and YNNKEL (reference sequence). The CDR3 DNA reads TGTGCCAGCAGCCTCTTAGCGGGAAGCACAGATACGCAGTATTTT. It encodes CASSLLAGSTDTQYF.

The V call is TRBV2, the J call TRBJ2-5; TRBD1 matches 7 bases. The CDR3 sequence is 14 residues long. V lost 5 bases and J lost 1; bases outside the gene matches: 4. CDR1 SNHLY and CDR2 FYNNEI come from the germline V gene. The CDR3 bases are TGTGCCAGCAGTCCTGACAGGGTCCAAGAGACCCAGTACTTC. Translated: CASSPDRVQETQYF.

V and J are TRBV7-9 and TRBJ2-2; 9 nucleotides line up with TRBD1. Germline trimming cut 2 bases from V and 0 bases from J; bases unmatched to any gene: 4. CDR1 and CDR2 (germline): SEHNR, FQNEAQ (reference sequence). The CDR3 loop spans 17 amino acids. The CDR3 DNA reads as TGTGCCAGCAGCTTACGAGGACAGGGGACGAACACCGGGGAGCTGTTTTTT. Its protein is CASSLRGQGTNTGELFF.

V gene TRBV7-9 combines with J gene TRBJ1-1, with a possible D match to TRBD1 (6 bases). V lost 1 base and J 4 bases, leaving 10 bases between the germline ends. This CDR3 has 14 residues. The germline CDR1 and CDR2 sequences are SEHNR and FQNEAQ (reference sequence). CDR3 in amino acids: CASSLGQGLTEAFF. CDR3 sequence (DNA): TGTGCCAGCAGCTTAGGGCAGGGGCTCACTGAAGCTTTCTTT.

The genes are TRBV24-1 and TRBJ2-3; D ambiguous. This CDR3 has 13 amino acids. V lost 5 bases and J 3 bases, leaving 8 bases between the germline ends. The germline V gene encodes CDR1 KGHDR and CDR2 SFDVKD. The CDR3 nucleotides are TGTGCCACCAGTGCCCCCCCAACAGATACGCAGTATTTT. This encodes CATSAPPTDTQYF.

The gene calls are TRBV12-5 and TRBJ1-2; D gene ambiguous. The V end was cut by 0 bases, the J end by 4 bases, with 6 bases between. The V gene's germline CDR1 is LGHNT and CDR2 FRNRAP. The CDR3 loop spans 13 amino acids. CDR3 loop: CASGLVGFYGYTF. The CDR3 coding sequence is TGTGCTAGTGGTTTGGTGGGGTTCTATGGCTACACCTTC.

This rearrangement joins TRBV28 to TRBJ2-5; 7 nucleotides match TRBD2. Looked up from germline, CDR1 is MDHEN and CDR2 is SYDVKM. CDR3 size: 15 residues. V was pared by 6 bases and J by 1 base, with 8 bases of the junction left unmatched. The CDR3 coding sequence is TGTGCCAGCAGCCCTCTCGGGACTATCCAAGAGACCCAGTACTTC. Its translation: CASSPLGTIQETQYF.

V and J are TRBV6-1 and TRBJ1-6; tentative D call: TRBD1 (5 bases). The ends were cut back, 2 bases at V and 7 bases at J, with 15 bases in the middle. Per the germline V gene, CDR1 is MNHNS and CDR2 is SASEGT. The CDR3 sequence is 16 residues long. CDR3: CASSESGANRNSPLHF. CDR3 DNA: TGTGCCAGCAGTGAATCCGGGGCGAATAGGAATTCACCCCTCCACTTT.

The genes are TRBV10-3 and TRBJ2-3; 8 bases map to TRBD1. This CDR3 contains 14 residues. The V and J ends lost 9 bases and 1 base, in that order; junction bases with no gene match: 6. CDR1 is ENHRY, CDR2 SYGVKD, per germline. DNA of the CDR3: TGTGCCATGCAATCAGGGGGCGGCACAGATACGCAGTATTTT. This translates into CAMQSGGGTDTQYF.